Listed here is a single TCR beta chain. Germline CDR1 is SGHRS and CDR2 is YFSETQ. The germline V and J ends were trimmed by 4 bases and 6 bases, with 17 bases remaining between them. CDR3 length equals 15 residues. This specimen belongs to a study of blood T cell repertoires in COVID-19. Some clones are missing from TCRdb's copy, which holds only in-frame ones; the method was immunoSEQ multiplex PCR. The data hold hundreds of thousands of clones, with around 87% observed a single time. This TCR was recovered from a woman in her forties or fifties who had recovered from COVID-19. The chain combines TRBV5-1 with TRBJ2-1, with a tentative D call TRBD1 (6 bases). Input material: PBMCs or T cells enriched from blood (not recorded which). The chain's CDR3 is CASSLPGQNLNEQFF. CDR3 in DNA: TGCGCCAGCAGCCTACCGGGACAAAACCTCAATGAGCAGTTCTTC. The full variable domain, in which reference TRBV5-1 and TRBJ2-1 provide the parts outside the CDR3, is KAGVTQTPRYLIKTRGQQVTLSCSPISGHRSVSWYQQTPGQGLQFLFEYFSETQRNKGNFPGRFSGRQFSNSRSEMNVSTLELGDSALYLCASSLPGQNLNEQFFGPGTRLTVL.